A selection of T cell receptor beta chains follows, all from one sample in a study of regulatory T cells in long-lasting Graves disease. TCRdb re-called the multiplex PCR reads with MiXCR, one entry per CDR3 protein. The data contain more than 450,000 distinct CDR3 sequences, more than 10% of them singletons. In addition, the sample was reused for a study of T cells in Graves' hyperthyroidism and ophthalmopathy.

The material sequenced was peripheral blood mononuclear cells (PBMCs), taken at new diagnosis, from a patient treated with antithyroid drugs. Receptors were obtained from a woman in her thirties with Graves disease. Both conserved end residues are part of each CDR3. The D gene is left open where the match is weak. Size is omitted from some rows. Given values are once, few, many or a class for expanded clones.

CDR3nt: TGTGCCAGCAGCCAAGACGGTCCGGGAGGGGGACGAGATACGCAGTATTTT; CDR3aa: CASSQDGPGGGRDTQYF; abundance: many; v_gene: TRBV3-1; d_gene: TRBD2; len: 17; j_gene: TRBJ2-3
CDR3nt: TGTGCCAGCCCACCACTTAAGGGCAATGAGCAGTTCTTC; CDR3aa: CASPPLKGNEQFF; abundance: few; v_gene: TRBV18; d_gene: -; len: 13; j_gene: TRBJ2-1
CDR3nt: TGTGCCAGCAGCACAGGGGGTTTCTCTGGAAACACCATATATTTT; CDR3aa: CASSTGGFSGNTIYF; abundance: many; v_gene: TRBV7-9; d_gene: TRBD1; len: 15; j_gene: TRBJ1-3
CDR3nt: TGTGCCAGCTCACCACCACGGACGGTACTCCCGGAAGAGACCCAGTACTTC; CDR3aa: CASSPPRTVLPEETQYF; abundance: many; v_gene: TRBV18; d_gene: -; len: 17; j_gene: TRBJ2-5
CDR3nt: TGTGCCAGCAGGGGGGACAGAACTTCCTACAATGAGCAGTTCTTC; CDR3aa: CASRGDRTSYNEQFF; abundance: many; v_gene: TRBV25-1; d_gene: TRBD1; len: 15; j_gene: TRBJ2-1
CDR3nt: TGCGCCAGCAGCTTGGGGGACACGCCTAACTATGGCTACACCTTC; CDR3aa: CASSLGDTPNYGYTF; abundance: -; v_gene: TRBV5-1; d_gene: -; len: 15; j_gene: TRBJ1-2
CDR3nt: TGTGCCAGCAACCCGGGACTAGCGGGCAATGAGCAGTTCTTC; CDR3aa: CASNPGLAGNEQFF; abundance: many; v_gene: TRBV12-3/TRBV12-4; d_gene: TRBD2; len: 14; j_gene: TRBJ2-1
CDR3nt: TGTGCCAGTGGACAGGGAACATCTGGGAGCAATCAGCCCCAGCATTTT; CDR3aa: CASGQGTSGSNQPQHF; abundance: many; v_gene: TRBV2; d_gene: TRBD1; len: 16; j_gene: TRBJ1-5
CDR3nt: TGTGCCAGCAGTCCAACCTCAGCGGGGACCTACGAGCAGTACTTC; CDR3aa: CASSPTSAGTYEQYF; abundance: many; v_gene: TRBV28; d_gene: TRBD2; len: 15; j_gene: TRBJ2-7
CDR3nt: TGTGCCAGCAGCCGGGACAGGTTGGATACGCAGTATTTT; CDR3aa: CASSRDRLDTQYF; abundance: many; v_gene: TRBV6-1; d_gene: TRBD1; len: 13; j_gene: TRBJ2-3
CDR3nt: TGTGCCAGCAGCCTCCCGCCCGGGGCTTACAATGAGCAGTTCTTC; CDR3aa: CASSLPPGAYNEQFF; abundance: many; v_gene: TRBV7-8; d_gene: -; len: 15; j_gene: TRBJ2-1
CDR3nt: TGTGCCAGCAGTGTCGGGAGTAACGCCGGGGAGCTGTTTTTT; CDR3aa: CASSVGSNAGELFF; abundance: many; v_gene: TRBV11-3; d_gene: -; len: 14; j_gene: TRBJ2-2
CDR3nt: TGCGCCAGCAGCTTGGGGACTAGCGGGTTCTACGAGCAGTACTTC; CDR3aa: CASSLGTSGFYEQYF; abundance: -; v_gene: TRBV5-1; d_gene: TRBD2; len: 15; j_gene: TRBJ2-7
CDR3nt: TGTGCCAGCAGCACCCTGCGGGAGGGTATATTTACGCAGTATTTT; CDR3aa: CASSTLREGIFTQYF; abundance: -; v_gene: TRBV7-2; d_gene: TRBD2; len: 15; j_gene: TRBJ2-3
CDR3nt: TGTGCCAGCAGTTTTATAGCGGGCAACGCCCTTAGGCAGTTCTTC; CDR3aa: CASSFIAGNALRQFF; abundance: -; v_gene: TRBV27; d_gene: TRBD2; len: 15; j_gene: TRBJ2-1
CDR3nt: TGCAGTGCTAGGGCAGGGGGCGGACACACTGAAGCTTTCTTT; CDR3aa: CSARAGGGHTEAFF; abundance: many; v_gene: TRBV20-1; d_gene: TRBD1; len: 14; j_gene: TRBJ1-1
CDR3nt: TGTGCCAGCAGCCCACTCCGAGGGAGCTCCTACAATGAGCAGTTCTTC; CDR3aa: CASSPLRGSSYNEQFF; abundance: many; v_gene: TRBV11-2; d_gene: -; len: 16; j_gene: TRBJ2-1